These 8 T cell receptor beta chains originate from one sample sequenced in a study of T cells in localized non-small cell lung cancer. TCRdb's table, derived via immunoSEQ multiplex PCR, lists solely in-frame clones and lacks some. This sample has about 40,000 clones, with over 75% found just once. The source was PBMCs, collected before any cancer treatment. The receptor source for this set is a woman aged 35 to 70 with stage II lung adenocarcinoma.

This sequence joins TRBV5-1 and TRBJ1-2; 9 nucleotides match TRBD1. The germline V gene encodes CDR1 SGHRS and CDR2 YFSETQ. V shed 4 bases and J 8 bases; nucleotides not matched to a gene: 6. The CDR3 contains 13 residues. The CDR3 DNA reads TGCGCCAGCAGCCCGGGACAGGGAGGAGGCTACACCTTC. It encodes CASSPGQGGGYTF.

V gene TRBV6-5 combines with J gene TRBJ1-2; D is uncertain. The V gene's germline CDR1 is MNHEY and CDR2 SVGAGI. The V gene lost 6 bases and the J gene lost 7 bases, with 15 bases spanning the gap. The CDR3 consists of 13 residues. As DNA, the CDR3 is TGTGCCAGCAGCCCCTCAGAGTCCTCTGGCTACACCTTC. Its translation is CASSPSESSGYTF.

The chain is built from TRBV19 and TRBJ2-1; 8 nucleotides align to TRBD2. The CDR3 loop spans 15 amino acids. CDR1 and CDR2 (germline): LNHDA, SQIVND (reference sequence). Trimming took 7 bases from V and 15 from J; bases not matched to a gene: 20. In DNA, the CDR3 is TGTGCCAGTATCTCTCCCGGGAGGGAATTAACCTCCTGGTTCTTC. Its translation: CASISPGRELTSWFF.

The rearrangement links TRBV27 to TRBJ1-2, with 10 bases that match TRBD1. The V gene's germline CDR1 is MNHEY and CDR2 SMNVEV (reference sequence). The CDR3 is made up of 14 amino acids. The V gene end was trimmed by 6 bases and the J gene end by 2 bases; junction bases not matched to a gene: 3. The CDR3 DNA follows: TGTGCCAGCAGCCGGGACAGGGGAAACTATGGCTACACCTTC. The encoded protein is CASSRDRGNYGYTF.

V gene TRBV27 combines with J gene TRBJ2-2, with TRBD2 matching 11 bases. Germline trimming cut 5 bases from V and 4 bases from J; bases unmatched to any gene: 12. The CDR3 loop spans 18 amino acids. In germline, CDR1 is MNHEY, CDR2 SMNVEV (reference sequence). This CDR3 is CASSPSFSGRAATGELFF. The DNA for the CDR3 is TGTGCCAGCAGTCCTTCATTTAGCGGGAGGGCCGCCACCGGGGAGCTGTTTTTT.

The gene calls are TRBV4-1 and TRBJ2-5; 8 bases are shared with TRBD2. The CDR3 spans 16 residues. The ends lost 2 bases at V and 1 base at J; junction bases unmatched: 6. Germline CDR1 MGHRA, CDR2 YSYEKL. CDR3 DNA sequence: TGCGCCAGCAGCCAAAACCAGCGGGGGACCCAAGAGACCCAGTACTTC. This gives the protein CASSQNQRGTQETQYF.

The chain joins TRBV5-5 to TRBJ2-7; no clear D gene. The CDR3 length is 14 residues. The V and J ends lost 4 bases and 2 bases respectively, with 13 bases between them. CDR1 is SGHKS, CDR2 YYEKEE, per germline (reference sequence). The CDR3 sequence: CASSLGIRTYEQYF. CDR3 DNA sequence: TGTGCCAGCAGCCTGGGAATTCGCACCTACGAGCAGTACTTC.

V and J are TRBV2 and TRBJ2-7; 7 bases are a match to TRBD1. The germline CDR1 and CDR2 sequences are SNHLY and FYNNEI. The junction had 8 bases not matched to a gene; V was cut back by 5 bases and J by 1 base. The CDR3 totals 15 residues. CDR3 nucleotide sequence: TGTGCCAGCAGTTATTCAGGGGGTTTATCCTACGAGCAGTACTTC. Amino acids: CASSYSGGLSYEQYF.